This T cell receptor beta chain is drawn from a study of T cells in Graves' hyperthyroidism and ophthalmopathy. General study findings and limits: Model output signaled ophthalmopathy a median 6.5 months ahead of onset.

CDR1 SGHAT and CDR2 FQNNGV come from the germline V gene. Trimming left V 5 bases short and J 4 bases short, with 18 bases between. The CDR3 contains 16 residues. TCR beta CDR3 regions were amplified from RNA transcripts. When the TCR CDR3 underwent first-round RT-PCR, the HTBI primer set was used. In TCRdb, the multiplex PCR reads were re-called with MiXCR into one record per CDR3 protein. This sample has under 350,000 distinct CDR3 sequences, with roughly an eighth found just once. A note on this clonotype: Its antigen remains unidentified.

This sequence joins TRBV11-2 and TRBJ2-1, with D maybe TRBD2 (5 bases). This receptor was obtained from a woman in her 40s with Graves' ophthalmopathy. Sequencing was done on a sample of blood. For the CDR3, the DNA is TGTGCCAGCAGCCCCTCACGAGCGGCGCGGTACAATGAGCAGTTCTTC. The encoded protein is CASSPSRAARYNEQFF.